Sequencing of this TCR beta chain was carried out in a study of identical twins. The sample holds a few counts of this clonotype. The antigen is unknown. A template switching step contributed a universal primer site, while unique molecular identifiers were present in the cDNA. Using its own MiXCR run on the 5' RACE reads, TCRdb lists one record per CDR3 protein. The profile shows around 680,000 distinct CDR3 sequences, approximately 9% of them singletons. The study, taken as a whole, reports: Instead of following the same donors, the conclusions were based on cross-sectional statistical analysis.

The CDR3 consists of 14 residues. Deletions cut 2 bases from V and 6 bases from J, with 10 bases between. The germline gives CDR1 MNHEY, CDR2 SMNVEV (reference sequence). These data were also filed under a second study, of yellow fever vaccine responses in identical twins.

This chain joins TRBV27 and TRBJ2-2, with D perhaps assigned TRBD1 or TRBD2 (5 bases each). The sequence was obtained from a woman aged 18-30 years in good health. The sample was PBMCs. The CDR3 DNA reads as TGTGCCAGCAGTTTAGAGGGGTTCGCCGGGGAGCTGTTTTTT. It specifies CASSLEGFAGELFF.